The 4 T cell receptor beta chains below come from one sample, sequenced in a study of blood T cells in healthy people across ages. For the second PCR, which ran for 7 to 11 cycles, a sample-barcoded 5' primer and a J-beta primer mix were used. TCRdb analysed the 5' RACE reads with MiXCR anew, one entry per CDR3 protein. The data hold around 620,000 distinct CDR3 sequences, with 27% observed a single time. The specimen was blood. The origin of the receptors is a woman in her seventies in good health.

This rearrangement joins TRBV19 to TRBJ1-5; 9 bases agree with TRBD1. The V gene's germline CDR1 is LNHDA and CDR2 SQIVND (reference sequence). The CDR3 totals 16 residues. The V gene end was trimmed by 5 bases and the J gene end by 1 base; junction bases not matched to a gene: 6. The CDR3 is CASSPDRGGSNQPQHF. CDR3 DNA sequence: TGTGCCAGTAGTCCGGACAGGGGAGGCAGCAATCAGCCCCAGCATTTT.

The sample holds many counts of this clonotype. The chain has TRBV7-8 and TRBJ2-1, with TRBD1 matching 7 bases. The germline V gene encodes CDR1 SGHVS and CDR2 FQNEAQ. The J segment lost 4 bases and the V segment lost 5 bases, leaving 8 bases of the junction unmatched. This CDR3 has 15 residues. CDR3 DNA: TGTGCCAGCAGCCAGAGCAGGGGGTCTTACAATGAGCAGTTCTTC. Protein: CASSQSRGSYNEQFF.

This clonotype was observed a handful of times. The chain couples TRBV7-2 to TRBJ1-1; D ambiguous. Germline V gene sequence: CDR1 SGHTA, CDR2 FQGNSA. The CDR3 is made up of 15 amino acids. Trimming cost V 1 base and J 0 bases, with 9 bases left between them. The CDR3 region has the DNA TGTGCCAGCAGCTTAGGAGTAGGGATGAACACTGAAGCTTTCTTT. This sequence encodes CASSLGVGMNTEAFF.

Only one count was recorded for this clonotype. V usage is TRBV20-1 and J usage is TRBJ1-3; D gene uncertain. This CDR3 comprises 15 residues. The germline V gene has CDR1 DFQATT and CDR2 SNEGSKA (reference sequence). The V end was cut by 0 bases, the J end by 3 bases, with 12 bases between. The CDR3 region has the DNA TGCAGTGCTAGAGATTCCGGGTACCTTGGAAACACCATATATTTT. Translation: CSARDSGYLGNTIYF.